The 18 T cell receptor beta chains below all came from one sample that was sequenced in a study of cytomegalovirus exposure and HLA in healthy donors. PCR used 60 Vbeta primers and 13 Jbeta primers. The method was immunoSEQ multiplex PCR; TCRdb's version includes in-frame clones alone and lacks a portion of them. The data contain under 150,000 clones, less than 85% of them singletons. Sequences were obtained from PBMCs. These receptors originate from a man in his forties in good health and CMV-seropositive.

The chain recombines TRBV7-9 with TRBJ2-7; TRBD2 agrees at 9 bases. This CDR3 is 14 amino acids long. Germline assignment: CDR1 SEHNR and CDR2 FQNEAQ (reference sequence). V shed 5 bases and J 0 bases; nucleotides not matched to a gene: 2. CDR3 nucleotides: TGTGCCAGCAGCAGTAGCGGGGGCTCCTACGAGCAGTACTTC. Translated: CASSSSGGSYEQYF.

In this sample, this clone turned up once. The chain combines TRBV9 with TRBJ2-3; no firm D call. Trimming took off 2 bases at V and 5 bases at J, with 9 bases between the two ends. The CDR3 spans 13 residues. Germline loops: CDR1 SGDLS, CDR2 YYNGEE. The CDR3 DNA follows: TGTGCCAGCAGCGTGATGTCGGTAGATACGCAGTATTTT. This encodes CASSVMSVDTQYF.

The rearrangement links TRBV2 to TRBJ1-3, with D unresolved. Trimming pared 5 bases from V and 4 bases from J, leaving 18 bases between. Germline lookup yields CDR1 SNHLY and CDR2 FYNNEI. The CDR3 contains 16 residues. The CDR3 is CASSPHAGTQGNTIYF. The CDR3 DNA sequence: TGTGCCAGCAGTCCGCACGCGGGTACGCAGGGAAACACCATATATTTT.

This clone was observed a single time. This chain connects TRBV5-4 to TRBJ2-5; D possibly corresponds to TRBD1 (6 bases). The J call may be incorrect, as the DNA end agrees better with TRBJ2-7. The CDR3 spans 13 residues. Germline CDR1 and CDR2: SGHNT and YYREEE (reference sequence). CDR3 sequence reads: CASSKDSGYEQYF. CDR3 nucleotide sequence: TGTGCCAGCAGCAAGGACAGCGGCTACGAGCAGTACTTC.

The genes are TRBV5-6 and TRBJ2-7; 7 bases are shared with TRBD1. The germline gives CDR1 SGHDT, CDR2 YYEEEE. Trimming removed 3 bases from V and 0 bases from J; junction bases left unmatched: 9. The CDR3 contains 16 residues. The CDR3 sequence: CASSSWTGGSSYEQYF. The CDR3, as DNA: TGTGCCAGCAGCTCGTGGACAGGCGGGTCCTCCTACGAGCAGTACTTC.

This clone appeared once. V and J are TRBV5-4 and TRBJ2-7, with unresolved D. This CDR3 has 13 residues. From germline, CDR1 is SGHNT and CDR2 YYREEE (reference sequence). With 0 bases removed from V and 3 bases from J, the gap between germline ends came to 7 bases. CDR3 DNA: TGTGCCAGCAGCTTGGCCGAGAACTACGAGCAGTACTTC. Translating it yields CASSLAENYEQYF. Together with reference TRBV5-4 and TRBJ2-7, the CDR3 gives the full variable domain: ETGVTQSPTHLIKTRGQQVTLRCSSQSGHNTVSWYQQALGQGPQFIFQYYREEENGRGNFPPRFSGLQFPNYSSELNVNALELDDSALYLCASSLAENYEQYFGPGTRLTVT.

The chain combines TRBV19 with TRBJ2-3, with D perhaps TRBD1 (5 bases). V lost 2 bases to trimming and J lost 6 bases, with 6 bases between them. There are 12 residues in the CDR3. The germline gives CDR1 LNHDA, CDR2 SQIVND (reference sequence). The CDR3 spells CASSIQGDTQYF. The CDR3 DNA reads as TGTGCCAGTAGTATACAGGGCGATACGCAGTATTTT.

CDR3 DNA: TGTGCCAGCAGTCCCGACAGCCATTCAGGAGTCGAGCAGTACTTC. Its translation: CASSPDSHSGVEQYF. The chain uses TRBV6-5 and TRBJ2-7, with D tentatively TRBD1 (5 bases). The germline V gene has CDR1 MNHEY and CDR2 SVGAGI. CDR3 length: 15 residues. Trimming left V 5 bases short and J 6 bases short, with 20 bases between.

The chain links TRBV5-6 to TRBJ1-1; 8 bases match TRBD1. Germline V gene sequence: CDR1 SGHDT, CDR2 YYEEEE. After removal of 1 base from V and 5 bases from J, the junction contained 7 bases not matched to a gene. This CDR3 is 15 amino acids long. The CDR3 DNA follows: TGTGCCAGCAGCTTGTCACGACAGGGGTGGACTGAAGCTTTCTTT. It translates to CASSLSRQGWTEAFF.

This chain connects TRBV5-1 to TRBJ2-1; TRBD2 aligns across 8 bases. The CDR3 sequence is 14 residues long. V was pared by 2 bases and J by 13 bases, with 11 bases of the junction left unmatched. CDR1 is SGHRS and CDR2 is YFSETQ in the germline V gene. This CDR3 is CASSFEAGGLSQFF. CDR3 DNA: TGCGCCAGCAGCTTCGAGGCGGGAGGCCTCTCACAGTTCTTC. Combining the CDR3 with reference TRBV5-1 and TRBJ2-1 gives the whole variable domain KAGVTQTPRYLIKTRGQQVTLSCSPISGHRSVSWYQQTPGQGLQFLFEYFSETQRNKGNFPGRFSGRQFSNSRSEMNVSTLELGDSALYLCASSFEAGGLSQFFGPGTRLTVL.

There are a few counts of this clone. The same CDR3 also results from other DNA sequences found in this sample. The chain links TRBV9 to TRBJ2-3; 7 positions match TRBD1. The V and J ends lost 4 bases and 0 bases, in that order; junction bases with no gene match: 5. The germline V gene encodes CDR1 SGDLS and CDR2 YYNGEE. The CDR3 spans 15 residues. CDR3 sequence: CASSPRTGSTDTQYF. CDR3 sequence (DNA): TGTGCCAGCAGCCCCCGGACAGGCAGCACAGATACGCAGTATTTT.

The chain uses TRBV6-6 and TRBJ1-5; 9 bases are shared with TRBD1. Trimming removed 7 bases from V and 7 bases from J; junction bases left unmatched: 11. The CDR3 has 15 amino acids. Looked up from germline, CDR1 is MNHNY and CDR2 is SVGAGI (reference sequence). Here the CDR3 reads CASTKDRGAGQPQHF. In DNA form, the CDR3 reads TGTGCCAGCACCAAAGACAGGGGGGCAGGACAGCCCCAGCATTTT.

The chain links TRBV4-1 to TRBJ2-1; D ambiguous. Germline V gives CDR1 MGHRA, CDR2 YSYEKL. V lost 1 base, J lost 8 bases, and 6 bases lay in between. The length of the CDR3 is 12 residues. DNA for the CDR3: TGCGCCAGCAGCCAAGCCAGCGATGAGCAGTTCTTC. It codes for CASSQASDEQFF.

J is TRBJ2-3 and V is TRBV5-4; D might be TRBD1 (5 bases). The CDR3 is made up of 16 amino acids. In germline, CDR1 is SGHNT, CDR2 YYREEE (reference sequence). V was clipped by 0 bases and J by 6 bases, with 17 bases between them. CDR3 sequence reads: CASSLEATGPKDTQYF. In DNA form, the CDR3 reads TGTGCCAGCAGCTTGGAAGCTACAGGACCCAAGGATACGCAGTATTTT.

V gene TRBV27 combines with J gene TRBJ2-7; a possible D gene is TRBD1 (6 bases). Trimming cost V 3 bases and J 5 bases, with 14 bases left between them. Germline V gene lookup returns CDR1 MNHEY and CDR2 SMNVEV (reference sequence). CDR3 length: 14 residues. The CDR3 DNA reads as TGTGCCAGCAGTTTTCACAGGGCATTCAACGAGCAGTACTTC. This encodes CASSFHRAFNEQYF.

V gene TRBV5-4 combines with J gene TRBJ2-3; TRBD2 matches 8 bases. This CDR3 has 16 amino acids. The V segment lost 0 bases and the J segment 0 bases; nucleotides outside the gene matches: 3. Germline V gives CDR1 SGHNT, CDR2 YYREEE (reference sequence). The CDR3 loop reads CASSLVLAASTDTQYF. The CDR3 coding sequence is TGTGCCAGCAGCTTGGTACTAGCGGCTAGCACAGATACGCAGTATTTT.

The chain carries TRBV5-6 and TRBJ1-2, with unresolved D. Germline lookup yields CDR1 SGHDT and CDR2 YYEEEE. The length of the CDR3 is 13 residues. Trimming shortened V by 4 bases and J by 4 bases, and 11 bases separated the two germline ends. The CDR3 coding sequence is TGTGCCAGCAGCCCGGGGAACAGCTATGGCTACACCTTC. Its translation is CASSPGNSYGYTF. Together with reference TRBV5-6 and TRBJ1-2, the CDR3 gives the full variable domain: DAGVTQSPTHLIKTRGQQVTLRCSPKSGHDTVSWYQQALGQGPQFIFQYYEEEERQRGNFPDRFSGHQFPNYSSELNVNALLLGDSALYLCASSPGNSYGYTFGSGTRLTVV.

This clone is a singleton in its sample. V is TRBV11-1 and J is TRBJ2-3; possibly TRBD2 for D (6 bases). V dropped 4 bases and J dropped 0 bases, with 14 bases sitting between them. The V gene's germline CDR1 is SGHAT and CDR2 FQDESV (reference sequence). The CDR3 loop spans 16 amino acids. The CDR3 region is CASSWRLAGSTDTQYF. DNA for the CDR3: TGTGCCAGCAGCTGGAGACTGGCGGGGAGCACAGATACGCAGTATTTT.